These 14 T cell receptor beta chains were sequenced from one sample in a study of CD8+ T cells in alopecia areata. Treatment given: oral pan-JAK inhibitor, 5-10 mg twice daily. RNA extraction and reverse transcription yielded cDNA as sequencing template. Profiled with immunoSEQ multiplex PCR; TCRdb holds only in-frame clones, not every one. This sample yields under 350,000 clones, of which over 45% are seen a single time; approximately 1.7% belongs to the top ten. The input for sequencing was CD4+ T cells sorted from blood, taken at week 24, from a patient treated with tofacitinib. These receptor sequences come from a human donor with alopecia areata.

This chain uses TRBV4-3 with TRBJ1-2; D is perhaps TRBD1 (5 bases). Germline V gene lookup returns CDR1 LGHNA and CDR2 YSLEER. The ends were cut back, 1 base at V and 11 bases at J, with 11 bases in the middle. The CDR3 is made up of 12 amino acids. CDR3 nucleotides: TGCGCCAGCAGCCAAGTCGGACATACTTACACCTTC. Translation gives CASSQVGHTYTF.

V and J are TRBV5-1 and TRBJ1-1; no clear D. The CDR3 length is 14 residues. Trimming left V 1 base short and J 3 bases short, with 10 bases between. Germline V lookup: CDR1 SGHRS, CDR2 YFSETQ. The CDR3: CASSLRVSDTEAFF. The DNA of the CDR3 is TGCGCCAGCAGCTTGAGGGTTTCCGACACTGAAGCTTTCTTT.

The chain uses TRBV6-1 and TRBJ2-7; the match to TRBD1 covers 9 bases. CDR3 size: 13 residues. The germline gives CDR1 MNHNS, CDR2 SASEGT. V was pared by 5 bases and J by 4 bases, with 3 bases of the junction left unmatched. CDR3 DNA: TGTGCCAGCAGTTGGACAGGGGAGTACGAGCAGTACTTC. Encoded protein: CASSWTGEYEQYF.

J is TRBJ1-1 and V is TRBV11-2; TRBD1 agrees at 7 bases. The trim removed 7 bases at V and 8 bases at J, leaving 10 bases unmatched. CDR3 length equals 13 residues. Per the germline V gene, CDR1 is SGHAT and CDR2 is FQNNGV. In DNA form, the CDR3 reads TGTGCCAGCACCCCACAGGGGAGGGAGGAAGCTTTCTTT. It encodes CASTPQGREEAFF. The variable domain in full, with the rest retrieved from reference TRBV11-2 and TRBJ1-1, is EAGVAQSPRYKIIEKRQSVAFWCNPISGHATLYWYQQILGQGPKLLIQFQNNGVVDDSQLPKDRFSAERLKGVDSTLKIQPAKLEDSAVYLCASTPQGREEAFFGQGTRLTVV.

In its sample, this clone was seen a few times. V is TRBV7-2 and J is TRBJ2-3; TRBD1 matches 7 bases. Germline lookup yields CDR1 SGHTA and CDR2 FQGNSA. V trimming: 4 bases; J trimming: 5 bases; junction bases outside the gene matches: 6. This CDR3 is built from 14 residues. The CDR3 sequence is CASSSSTGRDTQYF. The CDR3 DNA sequence: TGTGCCAGCAGCTCCTCGACAGGGCGAGATACGCAGTATTTT.

This clone was counted only a few times. The V call is TRBV5-4, the J call TRBJ2-5, with 11 bases lining up with TRBD1. The CDR3 contains 17 residues. With V trimmed by 7 bases and J by 1 base, 12 bases remained unmatched. Germline V gene lookup returns CDR1 SGHNT and CDR2 YYREEE (reference sequence). CDR3 bases: TGTGCCAGCGGCGCCGGGACAGGGGGTTATGGCCAAGAGACCCAGTACTTC. Translating it yields CASGAGTGGYGQETQYF.

The V and J genes are TRBV27 and TRBJ2-7; D unclear. Germline V CDR1 and CDR2: MNHEY, SMNVEV (reference sequence). The CDR3 consists of 12 residues. Trimming removed 6 bases from V and 1 base from J, with 7 bases in between. The CDR3 is CASSRPSYEQYF. The CDR3 region has the DNA TGTGCCAGCAGCCGACCTTCCTACGAGCAGTACTTC.

V is TRBV29-1 and J is TRBJ1-5, with D perhaps matching TRBD1 (5 bases). Looked up from germline, CDR1 is SQVTM and CDR2 is ANQGSEA. V lost 6 bases and J lost 2, with 11 bases in between. The CDR3 loop spans 13 amino acids. CDR3 protein: CSVARDGNQPQHF. The CDR3 DNA is TGCAGCGTGGCCAGGGATGGCAATCAGCCCCAGCATTTT. The full variable domain, in which reference TRBV29-1 and TRBJ1-5 provide the parts outside the CDR3, is SAVISQKPSRDICQRGTSLTIQCQVDSQVTMMFWYRQQPGQSLTLIATANQGSEATYESGFVIDKFPISRPNLTFSTLTVSNMSPEDSSIYLCSVARDGNQPQHFGDGTRLSIL.

The rearrangement joins TRBV7-9 to TRBJ1-1; D not certain. Per the germline V gene, CDR1 is SEHNR and CDR2 is FQNEAQ (reference sequence). CDR3 size: 15 residues. The germline V and J ends were trimmed by 3 bases and 1 base, with 12 bases remaining between them. CDR3 sequence (DNA): TGTGCCAGCAGCTTCCAGCGGGTCGGGAACACTGAAGCTTTCTTT. As protein: CASSFQRVGNTEAFF. The full variable domain, its missing parts supplied by reference TRBV7-9 and TRBJ1-1, is DTGVSQNPRHKITKRGQNVTFRCDPISEHNRLYWYRQTLGQGPEFLTYFQNEAQLEKSRLLSDRFSAERPKGSFSTLEIQRTEQGDSAMYLCASSFQRVGNTEAFFGQGTRLTVV.

This sequence joins TRBV29-1 and TRBJ1-1, with 8 bases that match TRBD1. CDR3 size: 16 residues. V shed 7 bases, J shed 1 base, and the junction held 14 bases outside the gene matches. The germline gives CDR1 SQVTM, CDR2 ANQGSEA. The CDR3 sequence: CSAKDGTGLRNTEAFF. The CDR3 bases are TGCAGCGCAAAGGATGGGACAGGTCTGCGGAACACTGAAGCTTTCTTT.

The genes are TRBV30 and TRBJ1-5; perhaps TRBD1 as D (5 bases). V was clipped by 1 base and J by 6 bases, with 22 bases between them. The CDR3 consists of 17 residues. CDR1 is GTSNPN and CDR2 is SVGIG in the germline V gene (reference sequence). CDR3 amino acids: CAWSETPGRVRGQPQHF. CDR3 sequence (DNA): TGTGCCTGGAGTGAAACTCCGGGACGGGTTCGTGGTCAGCCCCAGCATTTT.

This clone has only a few counts. It is unclear where the CDR3 begins or ends on the DNA, so no DNA is shown, and the CDR3 is as TCRdb lists it. The genes are TRBV28 and TRBJ2-5; TRBD2 is the table's D call, not checked against the DNA. Germline values: CDR1 MDHEN, CDR2 SYDVKM. With termini counted, the CDR3 has 17 amino acids. CDR3 sequence reads: CASSLFGAGGVQETQYF.

The table lists this clone with a count of one. The chain combines TRBV2 with TRBJ1-5, with 7 bases that match TRBD1. The CDR3 loop spans 15 amino acids. Per the germline V gene, CDR1 is SNHLY and CDR2 is FYNNEI. Trimming took 1 base from V and 9 from J; bases not matched to a gene: 9. CDR3 sequence (DNA): TGTGCCAGCAGTGAAGTAGGACAGGCCTTAGGGCCCCAGCATTTT. Protein product: CASSEVGQALGPQHF.

This clone was seen a handful of times. The rearrangement joins TRBV20-1 to TRBJ2-7; the match to TRBD1 covers 8 bases. The V and J ends lost 6 bases and 5 bases, in that order; junction bases with no gene match: 3. CDR3 length: 11 residues. Germline CDR1 and CDR2: DFQATT and SNEGSKA (reference sequence). The CDR3 bases are TGCAGTGCCGCGGACAGGGACGAGCAGTACTTC. It is translated as CSAADRDEQYF.